This T cell receptor beta chain was recovered during a study of Ad26.COV2.S vaccination and SARS-CoV-2 variants. Study details: The COV1001 Ad26.COV2.S trial arm included the donor. Ad26.COV2.S was injected intramuscularly once or twice, 56 days apart.

Profiled with immunoSEQ multiplex PCR; TCRdb holds only in-frame clones, not every one. This table has some 640,000 clones, 89% appearing once. Documented treatment: around 19 received Ad26.COV2.S at low or high dose, single or two shots; several received placebo; per-sample allocation not given. Collection of samples fell on day 63 after the first vaccine or placebo injection. This person who donated was an adult of 18-55 years in Boston. J lost 2 bases, V lost 2 bases, and 8 bases had no gene match. Germline V gene sequence: CDR1 MNHEY, CDR2 SVGEGT. The CDR3 runs 16 residues. This sequence originates from a person aged 18-65 years who received the Ad26.COV2.S COVID-19 vaccine or a placebo. The chain uses TRBV6-2 or TRBV6-3 and TRBJ1-2, with TRBD1 identical over 7 bases. The material was peripheral blood, obtained in a trial of Ad26.COV2.S vaccine versus placebo. This CDR3 is CASSYTDPTGNYGYTF. The CDR3 region has the DNA TGTGCCAGCAGTTACACCGACCCGACAGGGAACTATGGCTACACCTTC.